These 15 T cell receptor beta chains share one sample of origin, sequenced in a study of cytomegalovirus exposure and HLA in healthy donors. Primers: 60 Vbeta forward and 13 Jbeta reverse. Sequencing used immunoSEQ multiplex PCR; TCRdb keeps in-frame clones, though not all of them. The table records around 150,000 clones, roughly 78% of them present only once. Sequencing was performed on PBMCs. These receptors all stem from a man aged 40-55 years in good health and CMV-seropositive.

A single count supports this clone. This rearrangement joins TRBV5-1 to TRBJ2-7, with TRBD2 matching 7 bases. Looked up from germline, CDR1 is SGHRS and CDR2 is YFSETQ. This CDR3 region has 15 residues. With 4 bases clipped from V and 3 bases from J, the junction kept 10 bases outside the gene matches. The CDR3 DNA reads TGCGCCAGCAGCAGGTTGGTAGCGGGTAGCTACGAGCAGTACTTC. Amino acids: CASSRLVAGSYEQYF.

This chain uses TRBV19 with TRBJ1-3, with D uncertain. Trimming took off 1 base at V and 3 bases at J, with 10 bases between the two ends. From germline, CDR1 is LNHDA and CDR2 SQIVND (reference sequence). The CDR3 runs to 15 residues. CDR3: CASSIGRTIGNTIYF. In nucleotides, the CDR3 is TGTGCCAGTAGTATAGGACGGACTATTGGAAACACCATATATTTT.

The table lists this clone with a count of one. The chain employs TRBV14 and TRBJ2-7; 8 bases match TRBD2. Germline values: CDR1 SGHDN, CDR2 FVKESK. The CDR3 sequence is 15 residues long. V lost 5 bases, J lost 4 bases, and 10 bases stayed unmatched. CDR3: CASSWGLGVFYEQYF. As DNA, the CDR3 is TGTGCCAGCAGCTGGGGACTAGGGGTTTTTTACGAGCAGTACTTC.

V gene TRBV29-1 combines with J gene TRBJ2-5; possibly TRBD2 for D (5 bases). CDR1 and CDR2 from the germline V gene are SQVTM and ANQGSEA. The CDR3 loop spans 13 amino acids. Trimming pared 0 bases from V and 4 bases from J, leaving 9 bases between. CDR3 residues: CSVEEAEGETQYF. The CDR3 DNA is TGCAGCGTTGAAGAGGCCGAGGGAGAGACCCAGTACTTC.

This chain uses TRBV30 with TRBJ1-2, with D unclear. The CDR3 covers 11 residues. V shed 1 base and J shed 4 bases, with 4 bases lying between them. Germline V gene data show CDR1 as GTSNPN and CDR2 as SVGIG (reference sequence). CDR3 amino acids: CAWSAGYGYTF. In DNA, the CDR3 is TGTGCCTGGAGTGCGGGCTATGGCTACACCTTC.

The rearrangement joins TRBV30 to TRBJ1-5; D uncertain. The V end was cut by 2 bases, the J end by 4 bases, with 12 bases between. CDR3 length: 14 amino acids. Germline V lookup: CDR1 GTSNPN, CDR2 SVGIG (reference sequence). The CDR3 protein is CAWSRGLSNQPQHF. In nucleotides, the CDR3 is TGTGCCTGGAGTCGGGGTCTTTCAAATCAGCCCCAGCATTTT.

The rearrangement links TRBV7-9 to TRBJ2-5, with 8 bases lining up with TRBD1. CDR1 and CDR2 from the germline V gene are SEHNR and FQNEAQ (reference sequence). Losses at the gene ends were 0 bases for V and 3 bases for J; bases not matched to a gene: 3. CDR3 length: 15 residues. The CDR3 coding sequence is TGTGCCAGCAGCTTAGCTGCGACAGGGGAAGAGACCCAGTACTTC. Protein: CASSLAATGEETQYF.

The gene calls are TRBV10-3 and TRBJ1-1; 7 bases align to TRBD1. From germline, CDR1 is ENHRY and CDR2 SYGVKD. Unmatched junction bases numbered 20, after V lost 6 bases and J lost 4 bases. The CDR3 extends over 18 amino acids. The CDR3 reads CAIRVGQVSAQRGTEAFF. CDR3 nucleotide sequence: TGTGCCATCAGAGTAGGACAGGTTTCGGCTCAAAGGGGCACTGAAGCTTTCTTT.

The rearrangement links TRBV25-1 to TRBJ1-1; tentatively, D is TRBD1 (6 bases). The germline V gene has CDR1 MGHDK and CDR2 SYGVNS. V was shortened by 4 bases and J by 4 bases, with 10 bases between the two germline ends. The CDR3 runs to 13 residues. Here the CDR3 reads CASSAGTRTEAFF. CDR3 sequence (DNA): TGTGCCAGCAGTGCCGGGACACGCACTGAAGCTTTCTTT.

The chain links TRBV19 to TRBJ2-2; D ambiguous. Germline V gene data show CDR1 as LNHDA and CDR2 as SQIVND (reference sequence). V lost 2 bases and J lost 7, with 8 bases in between. The CDR3 is 13 residues long. The CDR3 loop reads CASSISLLGELFF. CDR3 sequence (DNA): TGTGCCAGTAGTATATCCCTTCTCGGGGAGCTGTTTTTT.

V and J are TRBV20-1 and TRBJ1-2, with 8 positions matching TRBD1. The V segment lost 8 bases and the J segment 8 bases; nucleotides outside the gene matches: 7. Looked up from germline, CDR1 is DFQATT and CDR2 is SNEGSKA (reference sequence). This CDR3 is 11 amino acids long. The CDR3 DNA reads TGCAGTATTACAGGGGGTCACGGCTACACCTTC. Its protein is CSITGGHGYTF.

The chain has TRBV12-5 and TRBJ2-2; TRBD2 agrees at 8 bases. The germline V gene encodes CDR1 LGHNT and CDR2 FRNRAP. The CDR3 contains 15 residues. Trimming removed 7 bases from V and 3 bases from J; junction bases left unmatched: 7. CDR3 in amino acids: CASAPGLVDTGELFF. As DNA, the CDR3 is TGTGCTAGTGCCCCGGGACTAGTGGACACCGGGGAGCTGTTTTTT.

A few counts support this clone. The chain joins TRBV7-9 to TRBJ1-1; D remains ambiguous. The germline V gene has CDR1 SEHNR and CDR2 FQNEAQ (reference sequence). This CDR3 spans 14 amino acids. V dropped 1 base and J dropped 10 bases, with 16 bases sitting between them. The CDR3 nucleotides are TGTGCCAGCAGCTTAGTTGACCTGCTTAAGCGAGCTTTCTTT. Translation gives CASSLVDLLKRAFF.

The V and J genes are TRBV19 and TRBJ1-3, with 8 bases aligning to TRBD1. The V gene end was trimmed by 8 bases and the J gene end by 2 bases; junction bases not matched to a gene: 5. The germline CDR1 and CDR2 sequences are LNHDA and SQIVND (reference sequence). The CDR3 totals 14 residues. The CDR3 sequence: CASGQQGAGNTIYF. Here the CDR3 DNA reads TGTGCCAGTGGACAACAGGGGGCTGGAAACACCATATATTTT.

This chain uses TRBV18 with TRBJ2-5, with D possibly TRBD1 on 5 matching bases. Germline V gene data show CDR1 as KGHSH and CDR2 as LQKENI. The ends were cut back, 2 bases at V and 1 base at J, with 11 bases in the middle. This CDR3 region has 15 residues. The CDR3 DNA reads as TGTGCCAGCTCACCAAGGACACAGATCCAAGAGACCCAGTACTTC. This codes for CASSPRTQIQETQYF.